This TCR beta chain appears in the sequencing data of a study of patients and donors after allogeneic stem cell transplantation. This CDR3 is built from 13 residues. Germline V lookup: CDR1 SGHRS, CDR2 YFSETQ. The V gene lost 5 bases and the J gene lost 2 bases, with 10 bases spanning the gap. This clonotype was counted a few times. TCRdb recomputed calls from the RT-PCR reads with MiXCR, one row per CDR3 protein. Of roughly 200,000 distinct CDR3 sequences in the sample, less than 50% are singletons; the top ten hold around a tenth. The clonotype originates from a human donor who was either an allogeneic HSCT recipient or a stem cell or donor lymphocyte infusion donor (not recorded which). It is not recorded whose cells these are; they may come from a transplant donor. V is TRBV5-1 and J is TRBJ2-5; D is possibly TRBD2 (6 bases). The material sequenced was blood, either unsorted or a sorted T cell fraction (not recorded which). CDR3 nucleotides: TGCGCCAGCAGGAGGACTACGCAAGAGACCCAGTACTTC. Translating it yields CASRRTTQETQYF.